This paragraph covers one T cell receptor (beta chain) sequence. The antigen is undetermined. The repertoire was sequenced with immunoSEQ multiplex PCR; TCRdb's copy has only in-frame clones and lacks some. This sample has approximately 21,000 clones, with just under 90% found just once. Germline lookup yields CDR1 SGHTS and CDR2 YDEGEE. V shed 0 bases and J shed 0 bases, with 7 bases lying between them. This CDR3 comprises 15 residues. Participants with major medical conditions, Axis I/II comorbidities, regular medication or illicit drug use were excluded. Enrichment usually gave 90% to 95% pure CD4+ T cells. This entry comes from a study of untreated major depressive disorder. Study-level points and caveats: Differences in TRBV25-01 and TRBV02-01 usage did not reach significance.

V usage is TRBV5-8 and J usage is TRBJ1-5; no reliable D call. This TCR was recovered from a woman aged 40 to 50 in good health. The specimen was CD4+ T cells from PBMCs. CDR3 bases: TGTGCCAGCAGCTTGGAACCCTATAGCAATCAGCCCCAGCATTTT. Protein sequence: CASSLEPYSNQPQHF.